The 30 T cell receptor beta chains given below trace back to one sample, sequenced in a study of post-analysis software for immune sequencing data. Every TCR beta cDNA library bore unique molecular identifiers. MiXCR, applied by TCRdb to the PCR reads, yields one record per CDR3 protein. The data contain more than 450,000 distinct CDR3 sequences, about a third of them singletons. Study-level points and caveats: Elevated frequency relative to controls characterized roughly 5 TRBV segments in patients, TRBV5-6, TRBV5-1 and TRBV20-1 among them.

Their antigens are not known. The sample consisted of blood. The receptors here all came from a girl between 2 and 17 years old with multiple sclerosis.

CDR3 coding DNA: TGTGCCAGCAGCAAAGCGCTTTCCCTGGACAGAATCAATCAGCCCCAGCATTTT. It specifies CASSKALSLDRINQPQHF. The V call is TRBV21-1, the J call TRBJ1-5. TRBV21-1 constitutes a pseudogene. CDR3 size: 18 residues.

This clonotype has a handful of counts. This chain links TRBV20-1 with TRBJ1-1; perhaps TRBD1 as D (5 bases). Trimming pared 8 bases from V and 3 bases from J, leaving 19 bases between. This CDR3 is built from 14 residues. Germline CDR1 is DFQATT and CDR2 is SNEGSKA (reference sequence). The CDR3 coding sequence is TGCAGTAGCCCCGGGGACCCGAGTTACACTGAAGCTTTCTTT. This sequence encodes CSSPGDPSYTEAFF.

The sample holds a few counts of this clonotype. This chain joins TRBV20-1 and TRBJ2-3; TRBD2 matches 10 bases. V was clipped by 6 bases and J by 3 bases; unmatched bases: 9. The length of the CDR3 is 15 residues. Per the germline V gene, CDR1 is DFQATT and CDR2 is SNEGSKA (reference sequence). CDR3 bases: TGCAGTGCGATAACAGGACTAGCGGATACAGATACGCAGTATTTT. Translating gives CSAITGLADTDTQYF.

The chain is built from TRBV6-5 and TRBJ2-1; a weak D match, TRBD1 (6 bases). CDR1 is MNHEY and CDR2 is SVGAGI in the germline V gene. Deletions cut 6 bases from V and 0 bases from J, with 12 bases between. The CDR3 is made up of 15 amino acids. CDR3 amino acids: CASRSTGTSYNEQFF. CDR3 DNA sequence: TGTGCCAGCAGGTCGACAGGCACCTCCTACAATGAGCAGTTCTTC.

The rearrangement links TRBV6-1 to TRBJ1-2; a possible D gene is TRBD1 (6 bases). The CDR3 has 16 amino acids. Germline values: CDR1 MNHNS, CDR2 SASEGT. With 2 bases removed from V and 5 bases from J, the gap between germline ends came to 18 bases. The CDR3 is CASSEIRAGVGYGYTF. DNA of the CDR3: TGTGCCAGCAGTGAAATAAGGGCAGGGGTGGGGTATGGCTACACCTTC.

The V call is TRBV12-3 or TRBV12-4, the J call TRBJ2-7; tentative D call: TRBD1 (5 bases). The CDR3 spans 13 residues. The V gene lost 5 bases and the J gene lost 2 bases, with 10 bases spanning the gap. CDR3 sequence reads: CASSPDTAYEQYF. CDR3 nucleotide sequence: TGTGCCAGCAGTCCGGACACCGCCTACGAGCAGTACTTC.

The chain combines TRBV12-3 or TRBV12-4 with TRBJ2-6; possibly TRBD1 for D (5 bases). Trimming left V 4 bases short and J 5 bases short, with 9 bases between. The length of the CDR3 is 14 residues. CDR3 sequence: CASSWTSWANVLTF. The CDR3 nucleotides read TGTGCCAGCAGTTGGACATCCTGGGCCAACGTCCTGACTTTC.

This clonotype was observed at least ten times. The chain couples TRBV10-3 to TRBJ2-3, with a weak D call TRBD1 (6 bases). CDR1 is ENHRY and CDR2 is SYGVKD in the germline V gene. The CDR3 spans 13 residues. V lost 4 bases and J lost 2, with 7 bases in between. CDR3 DNA sequence: TGTGCCATCAGTGGACAGGACACAGATACGCAGTATTTT. Translated: CAISGQDTDTQYF.

The genes are TRBV7-9 and TRBJ2-1; TRBD1 matches at 9 bases. The CDR3 contains 14 residues. The V and J ends lost 4 bases and 7 bases, in that order; junction bases with no gene match: 5. Germline V lookup: CDR1 SEHNR, CDR2 FQNEAQ (reference sequence). In DNA, the CDR3 is TGTGCCAGCAGCTCGGCCGGGACAGGGAATGAGCAGTTCTTC. Protein: CASSSAGTGNEQFF.

This clonotype turned up a few times. The chain recombines TRBV11-2 with TRBJ2-5, with D perhaps matching TRBD2 (5 bases). Germline V gives CDR1 SGHAT, CDR2 FQNNGV. The CDR3 has 17 amino acids. With 5 bases removed from V and 1 base from J, the gap between germline ends came to 20 bases. The CDR3 DNA is TGTGCCAGCAGCCCCACCCGGACTCTCCTAGGCCAAGAGACCCAGTACTTC. Translated, it gives CASSPTRTLLGQETQYF.

This clonotype was detected a few times. The gene calls are TRBV5-5 and TRBJ1-6; D is unresolved. CDR1 is SGHKS and CDR2 is YYEKEE in the germline V gene (reference sequence). The CDR3 has 13 residues. V lost 2 bases and J 8 bases, leaving 8 bases between the germline ends. The CDR3, as DNA: TGTGCCAGCAGCTTCGAGAGGGATTCACCCCTCCACTTT. It translates to CASSFERDSPLHF.

This clonotype was found a few times. This chain joins TRBV6-6 and TRBJ1-4, with D tentatively TRBD1 (5 bases). V lost 0 bases and J 0 bases, leaving 8 bases between the germline ends. Germline V gene data show CDR1 as MNHNY and CDR2 as SVGAGI (reference sequence). The CDR3 totals 16 residues. The DNA for the CDR3 is TGTGCCAGCAGTTACTCGGGGGTATCAACTAATGAAAAACTGTTTTTT. Translation: CASSYSGVSTNEKLFF.

This clonotype has only a few counts. The chain uses TRBV28 and TRBJ2-4; TRBD1 agrees at 10 bases. The J segment lost 0 bases and the V segment lost 3 bases, leaving 2 bases of the junction unmatched. The CDR3 length is 16 residues. CDR1 and CDR2 from the germline V gene are MDHEN and SYDVKM. The CDR3 reads CASSLGTGVAKNIQYF. The CDR3 region has the DNA TGTGCCAGCAGTTTGGGGACAGGGGTAGCCAAAAACATTCAGTACTTC. Variable domain in full (rest from reference TRBV28 and TRBJ2-4): DVKVTQSSRYLVKRTGEKVFLECVQDMDHENMFWYRQDPGLGLRLIYFSYDVKMKEKGDIPEGYSVSREKKERFSLILESASTNQTSMYLCASSLGTGVAKNIQYFGAGTRLSVL.

This sequence joins TRBV6-4 and TRBJ2-7, with D perhaps TRBD1 or TRBD2 (5 bases each). The CDR3 has 16 amino acids. V lost 4 bases and J lost 0, with 16 bases in between. Germline lookup yields CDR1 MRHNA and CDR2 SNTAGT. DNA for the CDR3: TGTGCCAGCAGTGCCCTCCGGGACGATCCCTCCTACGAGCAGTACTTC. It is translated as CASSALRDDPSYEQYF.

Only a few counts were recorded for this clonotype. V usage is TRBV20-1 and J usage is TRBJ1-5, with D possibly matching TRBD1 (6 bases). The germline V gene has CDR1 DFQATT and CDR2 SNEGSKA (reference sequence). Trimming stripped 2 bases from V and 4 bases from J, with 15 bases between. The CDR3 has 15 amino acids. CDR3 loop: CSARLGPQGNQPQHF. CDR3 bases: TGCAGTGCTAGACTAGGGCCCCAGGGGAATCAGCCCCAGCATTTT.

In its sample, this clonotype was seen many times. For the CDR3, the DNA is TGTGCCAGCAGTTCAACGTGGACTAGCGGGGACCCAGATACGCAGTATTTT. Protein product: CASSSTWTSGDPDTQYF. The rearrangement joins TRBV28 to TRBJ2-3, with 12 bases identical to TRBD2. Trimming cost V 4 bases and J 4 bases; bases outside gene matches: 9. CDR3 length: 17 residues. Germline loops: CDR1 MDHEN, CDR2 SYDVKM.

With respect to this clonotype: At one boundary the junction diverges from the germline segment, which might be a read error. J is TRBJ2-1 and V is TRBV20-1; 7 positions agree with TRBD2. Germline CDR1 reads DFQATT; CDR2 reads SNEGSKA (reference sequence). CDR3 size: 15 residues. Here the CDR3 reads CSGPGTISSYSEQFF. CDR3 in DNA: TGCAGTGGTCCCGGGACTATTAGCTCCTACAGTGAGCAGTTCTTC.

This clonotype was picked up a small number of times. This chain links TRBV4-1 with TRBJ1-2; D ambiguous. The CDR3 is 15 amino acids. Trimming stripped 1 base from V and 7 bases from J, with 16 bases between. Germline V gene lookup returns CDR1 MGHRA and CDR2 YSYEKL. The CDR3 spells CASSQVGRREGGYTF. CDR3 DNA sequence: TGCGCCAGCAGCCAAGTAGGGCGGAGGGAAGGTGGCTACACCTTC.

CDR3 nucleotide sequence: TGTGCCAGCAGTTTTGCGGGGGGGGAGGCCTACAATGAGCAGTTCTTC. Translation: CASSFAGGEAYNEQFF. The rearrangement joins TRBV27 to TRBJ2-1; 9 bases line up with TRBD2. With 3 bases clipped from V and 2 bases from J, the junction kept 5 bases outside the gene matches. Germline lookup yields CDR1 MNHEY and CDR2 SMNVEV (reference sequence). The CDR3 covers 16 residues.

The V and J genes are TRBV11-2 and TRBJ2-1; no definite D call. Trimming left V 6 bases short and J 2 bases short, with 14 bases between. The CDR3 is 15 amino acids. Germline V gives CDR1 SGHAT, CDR2 FQNNGV. In DNA, the CDR3 is TGTGCCAGCAGTAAAGACCAGCCCACCTACAATGAGCAGTTCTTC. Encoded protein: CASSKDQPTYNEQFF.

This clonotype was observed a handful of times. This chain connects TRBV6-5 to TRBJ1-1; no clear D. V lost 7 bases, J lost 10 bases, and 13 bases lay in between. The CDR3 loop spans 11 amino acids. Germline values: CDR1 MNHEY, CDR2 SVGAGI. The CDR3 reads CASTSGLRAFF. In nucleotides, the CDR3 is TGTGCCAGCACTAGCGGCCTACGAGCTTTCTTT.

The chain employs TRBV7-9 and TRBJ2-3; D possibly corresponds to TRBD1 (6 bases). The ends were cut back, 7 bases at V and 0 bases at J, with 26 bases in the middle. CDR1 is SEHNR, CDR2 FQNEAQ, per germline (reference sequence). This CDR3 region has 19 residues. CDR3 nucleotides: TGTGCCAGCACCTATCGGCGGACAGCGACCACTTTTAGCACAGATACGCAGTATTTT. Amino acid sequence: CASTYRRTATTFSTDTQYF.

The rearrangement uses TRBV9 and TRBJ1-1; no reliable D call. The germline CDR1 and CDR2 sequences are SGDLS and YYNGEE. V was trimmed by 0 bases and J by 0 bases, leaving 12 bases between them. The CDR3 extends over 16 amino acids. CDR3 sequence: CASSVGGNSMNTEAFF. As DNA, the CDR3 is TGTGCCAGCAGCGTAGGAGGGAATTCTATGAACACTGAAGCTTTCTTT.

The sample holds one count of this clonotype. The V and J genes are TRBV6-5 and TRBJ2-3; no reliable D call. Trimming stripped 3 bases from V and 2 bases from J, with 9 bases between. CDR1 is MNHEY and CDR2 is SVGAGI in the germline V gene. The CDR3 spans 14 residues. CDR3 sequence (DNA): TGTGCCAGCAGTTATCTCGTACCCACAGATACGCAGTATTTT. Translated, it gives CASSYLVPTDTQYF.

This clonotype has more than one count but fewer than ten. The chain is built from TRBV3-1 and TRBJ2-7; D gene unclear. Trimming left V 0 bases short and J 1 base short, with 7 bases between. Germline CDR1 and CDR2: LGHDT and YNNKEL (reference sequence). This CDR3 is built from 14 residues. The CDR3 loop is CASSQDSQSYEQYF. DNA for the CDR3: TGTGCCAGCAGCCAAGATTCGCAGTCCTACGAGCAGTACTTC.

The rearrangement links TRBV2 to TRBJ1-5; D uncertain. Germline V lookup: CDR1 SNHLY, CDR2 FYNNEI. The CDR3 runs 15 residues. Trimming pared 2 bases from V and 4 bases from J, leaving 12 bases between. CDR3 DNA sequence: TGTGCCAGCAGTGAACAGGCAAATCCTAATCAGCCCCAGCATTTT. This encodes CASSEQANPNQPQHF.

There are a few counts of this clonotype. The rearrangement joins TRBV4-1 to TRBJ1-4; TRBD1 matches 8 bases. The germline V gene encodes CDR1 MGHRA and CDR2 YSYEKL. The CDR3 consists of 16 residues. V lost 0 bases, J lost 7 bases, and 7 bases stayed unmatched. The CDR3 here is CASSQDPGGGGEKLFF. The CDR3 region has the DNA TGCGCCAGCAGCCAAGATCCAGGGGGCGGTGGTGAAAAACTGTTTTTT.

The V and J genes are TRBV7-8 and TRBJ1-1; D gene uncertain. With 4 bases removed from V and 6 bases from J, the gap between germline ends came to 12 bases. The CDR3 has 13 residues. Per germline, CDR1 SGHVS and CDR2 FQNEAQ. The DNA of the CDR3 is TGTGCCAGCAGCTCAGACCTAACAGCTGAAGCTTTCTTT. This translates into CASSSDLTAEAFF.

This clonotype appeared a few times. The genes are TRBV7-9 and TRBJ1-2; 9 nucleotides line up with TRBD1. The CDR3 covers 15 residues. With 5 bases clipped from V and 6 bases from J, the junction kept 10 bases outside the gene matches. Germline V CDR1 and CDR2: SEHNR, FQNEAQ (reference sequence). The CDR3 nucleotides read TGTGCCAGCAGCCCACAGGGGGCGAAGAAGGATGGCTACACCTTC. It translates to CASSPQGAKKDGYTF. Variable domain in full (rest from reference TRBV7-9 and TRBJ1-2): DTGVSQNPRHKITKRGQNVTFRCDPISEHNRLYWYRQTLGQGPEFLTYFQNEAQLEKSRLLSDRFSAERPKGSFSTLEIQRTEQGDSAMYLCASSPQGAKKDGYTFGSGTRLTVV.

The rearrangement links TRBV28 to TRBJ2-3; no clear D gene. Trimming removed 7 bases from V and 8 bases from J, with 10 bases in between. There are 11 residues in the CDR3. CDR1 and CDR2 from the germline V gene are MDHEN and SYDVKM. The CDR3 sequence: CASTTTGTQYF. In nucleotides, the CDR3 is TGTGCCAGCACCACGACGGGTACGCAGTATTTT.